A selection of T cell receptor beta chains follows, all from one sample in a study of long-term antiretroviral therapy in people with HIV. Assay: immunoSEQ multiplex PCR; the TCRdb copy retains only in-frame clones and omits some. The sample consists of more than 20,000 clones, 82% of them appearing once. Sequencing was performed on unsorted PBMCs, taken 2.4 years after starting antiretroviral therapy. These receptors were obtained from a man aged 40-49 years with HIV. Each CDR3 is given with its conserved first and last residue. A D gene is named only where the DNA matches it firmly. Some rows have no size entry. The others give once, few or many, or a class for an expanded clone.

j_call: TRBJ2-1; v_call: TRBV7-9; clone_size: .; d_call: .; cdr3_nt: TGTGCCAGTCAGACTAGGGACTCCTACAATGAGCAGTTCTTC; cdr3_aa: CASQTRDSYNEQFF
j_call: TRBJ2-7; v_call: TRBV5-1; clone_size: .; d_call: .; cdr3_nt: TGCGCCAGCAGCTTGGGACAGATCTACGAGCAGTACTTC; cdr3_aa: CASSLGQIYEQYF
j_call: TRBJ2-1; v_call: TRBV27; clone_size: once; d_call: TRBD2; cdr3_nt: TGTGCCAGCAATCCCAGCGGGGGCACCTACAATGAGCAGTTCTTC; cdr3_aa: CASNPSGGTYNEQFF
j_call: TRBJ1-2; v_call: TRBV4-1; clone_size: .; d_call: .; cdr3_nt: TGCGCCAGCAGCCAAGGGGACCTCTTATGGGGCGGCTACACCTTC; cdr3_aa: CASSQGDLLWGGYTF
j_call: TRBJ2-6; v_call: TRBV4-1; clone_size: once; d_call: .; cdr3_nt: TGCGCCAGCAGCCACCCTGGGGCCAACGTCCTGACTTTC; cdr3_aa: CASSHPGANVLTF
j_call: TRBJ2-5; v_call: TRBV2; clone_size: few; d_call: .; cdr3_nt: TGTGCCAGCAGGGCACTAGCCGAGACCCAGTACTTC; cdr3_aa: CASRALAETQYF
j_call: TRBJ2-3; v_call: TRBV7-2; clone_size: .; d_call: .; cdr3_nt: TGTGCCAGCAGCTTATTGCCTCGGGGCACAGATACGCAGTATTTT; cdr3_aa: CASSLLPRGTDTQYF
j_call: TRBJ2-5; v_call: TRBV9; clone_size: .; d_call: TRBD2; cdr3_nt: TGTGCCAGCAGCGTACCGTCTAGCGGACAAGAGACCCAGTACTTC; cdr3_aa: CASSVPSSGQETQYF
j_call: TRBJ2-1; v_call: TRBV29-1; clone_size: .; d_call: .; cdr3_nt: TGCAGCGTTGAGTGGGGGACCTACAATGAGCAGTTCTTC; cdr3_aa: CSVEWGTYNEQFF
j_call: TRBJ1-6; v_call: TRBV19; clone_size: .; d_call: TRBD1; cdr3_nt: TGTGCCAGTAGCTTCGGGACAGGGAGCTCCTATAATTCACCCCTCCACTTT; cdr3_aa: CASSFGTGSSYNSPLHF
j_call: TRBJ2-2; v_call: TRBV2; clone_size: .; d_call: .; cdr3_nt: TGTGCCAGCACCACGGAGGCAGGTACCGGGGAGCTGTTTTTT; cdr3_aa: CASTTEAGTGELFF
j_call: TRBJ2-6; v_call: TRBV5-1; clone_size: .; d_call: TRBD1; cdr3_nt: TGCGCCAGCAGCAAGAGGACAGGGTCTGGGGCCAACGTCCTGACTTTC; cdr3_aa: CASSKRTGSGANVLTF
j_call: TRBJ1-1; v_call: TRBV5-1; clone_size: .; d_call: TRBD1; cdr3_nt: TGCGCCAGCAGCCAGAGGACAGGGATGTTCACTGAAGCTTTCTTT; cdr3_aa: CASSQRTGMFTEAFF
j_call: TRBJ2-3; v_call: TRBV10-3; clone_size: .; d_call: TRBD2; cdr3_nt: TGTGCCATCAGGTCGGGGGGAGCAGCGGGAGAGGGCAGGACAGATACGCAGTATTTT; cdr3_aa: CAIRSGGAAGEGRTDTQYF
j_call: TRBJ2-2; v_call: TRBV11-3; clone_size: few; d_call: .; cdr3_nt: TGTGCCAGCAGTTATCAGGGGGAGCTGTTTTTT; cdr3_aa: CASSYQGELFF
j_call: TRBJ1-2; v_call: TRBV5-4; clone_size: .; d_call: TRBD1; cdr3_nt: TGTGCCAGCAGCCCCGACAGGGGTTCCTATGGCTACACCTTC; cdr3_aa: CASSPDRGSYGYTF
j_call: TRBJ2-3; v_call: TRBV27; clone_size: once; d_call: .; cdr3_nt: TGTGCCAGCAGCTGGATCCGCGCTAGCGGCACAGATACGCAGTATTTT; cdr3_aa: CASSWIRASGTDTQYF
j_call: TRBJ1-1; v_call: TRBV9; clone_size: .; d_call: .; cdr3_nt: TGTGCCAGCAGCGTAGAACTAAACACTGAAGCTTTCTTT; cdr3_aa: CASSVELNTEAFF
j_call: TRBJ2-1; v_call: TRBV11-2; clone_size: .; d_call: TRBD2; cdr3_nt: TGTGCCAGCACCCCAGTTGGGAGGGCAGACTACAATGAGCAGTTCTTC; cdr3_aa: CASTPVGRADYNEQFF
j_call: TRBJ1-1; v_call: TRBV30; clone_size: .; d_call: TRBD1; cdr3_nt: TGTGCCTGGCGCGGGACAGGGGGCAGAGGAGCTTTCTTT; cdr3_aa: CAWRGTGGRGAFF
j_call: TRBJ2-2; v_call: TRBV10-1; clone_size: .; d_call: TRBD2; cdr3_nt: TGCGCCAGCAGTGGGGTGTTAGCGGGCCCCGGGGAGCTGTTTTTT; cdr3_aa: CASSGVLAGPGELFF
j_call: TRBJ1-4; v_call: TRBV5-6; clone_size: .; d_call: TRBD1; cdr3_nt: TGTGCCAGCAGCTCGACAGGGTATAGTGAAAAACTGTTTTTT; cdr3_aa: CASSSTGYSEKLFF
j_call: TRBJ1-1; v_call: TRBV15; clone_size: .; d_call: .; cdr3_nt: TGTGCCACCAGCAGGGAAGGACGGAACACTGAAGCTTTCTTT; cdr3_aa: CATSREGRNTEAFF
j_call: TRBJ1-4; v_call: TRBV29-1; clone_size: .; d_call: .; cdr3_nt: TGCAGCGTTGAAGAGTATGAAGAAAAACTGTTTTTT; cdr3_aa: CSVEEYEEKLFF
j_call: TRBJ2-7; v_call: TRBV10-3; clone_size: .; d_call: .; cdr3_nt: TGTGCCATCAGTGAGGGGGGCAGGGCATCCTACGAGCAGTACTTC; cdr3_aa: CAISEGGRASYEQYF
j_call: TRBJ2-1; v_call: TRBV9; clone_size: .; d_call: TRBD2; cdr3_nt: TGTGCCAGCAGCCCTAGCGGGAGCCACTACAATGAGCAGTTCTTC; cdr3_aa: CASSPSGSHYNEQFF
j_call: TRBJ2-2; v_call: TRBV4-3; clone_size: once; d_call: .; cdr3_nt: TGCGCCAGCAGCCAATCTGGTGGGGCCGGGGAGCTGTTTTTT; cdr3_aa: CASSQSGGAGELFF
j_call: TRBJ1-4; v_call: TRBV5-1; clone_size: .; d_call: .; cdr3_nt: TGCGCCAGCAGCTTGACGGGGGCGCGGGAAAAACTGTTTTTT; cdr3_aa: CASSLTGAREKLFF
j_call: TRBJ1-5; v_call: TRBV19; clone_size: .; d_call: .; cdr3_nt: TGTGCCAGTAGAAGGGACGGAGGTAGGGGGGGCAATCAGCCCCAGCATTTT; cdr3_aa: CASRRDGGRGGNQPQHF
j_call: TRBJ2-7; v_call: TRBV20-1; clone_size: .; d_call: .; cdr3_nt: TGCAGTGCTAAGGAGAACTACGAGCAGTACTTC; cdr3_aa: CSAKENYEQYF
j_call: TRBJ1-1; v_call: TRBV19; clone_size: .; d_call: .; cdr3_nt: TGTGCCAGCCGGTGGGTGAACACTGAAGCTTTCTTT; cdr3_aa: CASRWVNTEAFF
j_call: TRBJ2-7; v_call: TRBV5-5; clone_size: .; d_call: .; cdr3_nt: TGTGCCAGCAGCCCTCAGGGAGGGGGCAACTACGAGCAGTACTTC; cdr3_aa: CASSPQGGGNYEQYF
j_call: TRBJ2-5; v_call: TRBV7-3; clone_size: .; d_call: .; cdr3_nt: TGTGCCAGCAGCGGGAGCTACCAAGAGACCCAGTACTTC; cdr3_aa: CASSGSYQETQYF
j_call: TRBJ2-7; v_call: TRBV2; clone_size: .; d_call: .; cdr3_nt: TGTGCCAGCAGACAACAGGGACTGAGCTCCTACGAGCAGTACTTC; cdr3_aa: CASRQQGLSSYEQYF
j_call: TRBJ2-7; v_call: TRBV6-1; clone_size: .; d_call: .; cdr3_nt: TGTGCCAGCAGGTTTCCCGGGGAGCAGTACTTC; cdr3_aa: CASRFPGEQYF
j_call: TRBJ2-7; v_call: TRBV6-1; clone_size: .; d_call: TRBD2; cdr3_nt: TGTGCCAGCAGTCCTAAGACTAGCGGGGGCTACGAGCAGTACTTC; cdr3_aa: CASSPKTSGGYEQYF
j_call: TRBJ2-3; v_call: TRBV10-2; clone_size: .; d_call: .; cdr3_nt: TGCGCCAGCGCCGGAGGGATCTCACCTCTTGATACGCAGTATTTT; cdr3_aa: CASAGGISPLDTQYF